Shown below are 24 T cell receptor beta chains from a single sample sequenced in a study. TCRdb used MiXCR to reprocess the RT-PCR reads, holding one entry per CDR3 protein. Here the sample spans almost 700,000 distinct CDR3 sequences, about 14% being singletons. The specimen was memory CD4+ T cells from blood. These TCRs come from a female donor in good health, serving as a healthy control.

The rearrangement uses TRBV12-3 or TRBV12-4 and TRBJ1-2, with D unresolved. The CDR3 runs 14 residues. Trimming stripped 8 bases from V and 5 bases from J, with 18 bases between. CDR3 amino acids: CASLDVNSPYGYTF. The DNA for the CDR3 is TGTGCCAGCTTGGACGTAAATAGTCCTTATGGCTACACCTTC.

This clonotype was detected ten times or more. The junction departs from the called germline gene at one end, perhaps through a read error. The chain uses TRBV10-3 and TRBJ2-7; 8 bases line up with TRBD1. Per germline, CDR1 ENHRY and CDR2 SYGVKD. The CDR3 loop spans 17 amino acids. This CDR3 is CAISQSHGTGGTYEQYF. In DNA form, the CDR3 reads TGTGCCATCAGTCAGTCCCACGGGACAGGTGGGACCTACGAGCAGTACTTC.

This clonotype was observed at least ten times. This sequence joins TRBV5-6 and TRBJ2-7; 7 positions match TRBD2. This CDR3 has 14 residues. With V trimmed by 7 bases and J by 3 bases, 10 bases remained unmatched. Looked up from germline, CDR1 is SGHDT and CDR2 is YYEEEE. CDR3 region: CASLWWGDYYEQYF. CDR3 in DNA: TGTGCCAGCCTCTGGTGGGGGGACTACTACGAGCAGTACTTC.

The V gene is TRBV13, the J gene TRBJ2-3; D is unclear. The germline V gene has CDR1 PRHDT and CDR2 FYEKMQ (reference sequence). The CDR3 totals 14 residues. The germline V and J ends were trimmed by 2 bases and 6 bases, with 12 bases remaining between them. CDR3 in DNA: TGTGCCAGCAGCTTACAGACCGGTACGGATACGCAGTATTTT. It yields the protein CASSLQTGTDTQYF.

The chain carries TRBV12-3 or TRBV12-4 and TRBJ1-5, with 7 bases identical to TRBD1. The CDR3 runs 14 residues. The V gene end was trimmed by 3 bases and the J gene end by 9 bases; junction bases not matched to a gene: 8. The CDR3 region has the DNA TGTGCCAGCAGTTTTGGGACAGATAATTCGCCCCAGCATTTT. This encodes CASSFGTDNSPQHF.

The rearrangement links TRBV4-1 to TRBJ2-7; no firm D call. CDR3 length: 14 residues. V lost 4 bases to trimming and J lost 1 base, with 11 bases between them. In germline, CDR1 is MGHRA, CDR2 YSYEKL. This chain's CDR3 is CASSPIPVSYEQYF. The CDR3 coding sequence is TGCGCCAGCAGCCCAATTCCGGTATCCTACGAGCAGTACTTC.

This clonotype was detected a few times. The rearrangement links TRBV20-1 to TRBJ2-3, with D perhaps TRBD1 (6 bases). CDR3 length: 14 amino acids. From germline, CDR1 is DFQATT and CDR2 SNEGSKA (reference sequence). Trimming left V 3 bases short and J 4 bases short, with 14 bases between. CDR3 in DNA: TGCAGTGCTAGGGACAGCCTAAGCCCAGATACGCAGTATTTT. Translation gives CSARDSLSPDTQYF.

This clonotype was counted many times. V usage is TRBV20-1 and J usage is TRBJ2-3, with D perhaps matching TRBD2 (6 bases). CDR3 length: 14 amino acids. The germline gives CDR1 DFQATT, CDR2 SNEGSKA (reference sequence). The V end lost 6 bases, the J end lost 1 base, and 14 bases lay between the germline ends. CDR3: CSACRGVGTDTQYF. In DNA, the CDR3 is TGCAGTGCCTGCCGCGGGGTAGGCACAGATACGCAGTATTTT.

J is TRBJ2-7 and V is TRBV4-2; possible D gene TRBD2, 6 bases. CDR3 length: 14 residues. Looked up from germline, CDR1 is LGHNA and CDR2 is YNFKEQ. With 1 base removed from V and 5 bases from J, the gap between germline ends came to 12 bases. Here the CDR3 DNA reads TGTGCCAGCAGCCAAGGGGGTAGGGAGGACGAGCAGTACTTC. Amino acids: CASSQGGREDEQYF.

This clonotype was seen a few times. The chain is built from TRBV5-1 and TRBJ1-1; D ambiguous. Germline V lookup: CDR1 SGHRS, CDR2 YFSETQ. The CDR3 runs to 14 residues. The ends were cut back, 3 bases at V and 4 bases at J, with 13 bases in the middle. The CDR3 region has the DNA TGCGCCAGCAGCTCGAGGACCGAGGGCACTGAAGCTTTCTTT. Translating gives CASSSRTEGTEAFF. The whole variable domain, remainder taken from reference TRBV5-1 and TRBJ1-1, is KAGVTQTPRYLIKTRGQQVTLSCSPISGHRSVSWYQQTPGQGLQFLFEYFSETQRNKGNFPGRFSGRQFSNSRSEMNVSTLELGDSALYLCASSSRTEGTEAFFGQGTRLTVV.

The gene calls are TRBV5-6 and TRBJ1-4; 7 bases map to TRBD1. The CDR3 loop spans 16 amino acids. Germline CDR1 and CDR2: SGHDT and YYEEEE. Unmatched junction bases numbered 2, after V lost 0 bases and J lost 0 bases. This CDR3 reads CASSLDRGTTNEKLFF. The DNA of the CDR3 is TGTGCCAGCAGCTTGGACAGGGGCACAACTAATGAAAAACTGTTTTTT. Combining the CDR3 with reference TRBV5-6 and TRBJ1-4 gives the whole variable domain DAGVTQSPTHLIKTRGQQVTLRCSPKSGHDTVSWYQQALGQGPQFIFQYYEEEERQRGNFPDRFSGHQFPNYSSELNVNALLLGDSALYLCASSLDRGTTNEKLFFGSGTQLSVL.

The rearrangement joins TRBV14 to TRBJ2-7, with D maybe TRBD1 (6 bases). Germline V gives CDR1 SGHDN, CDR2 FVKESK. This CDR3 region has 14 residues. Trimming left V 4 bases short and J 3 bases short, with 13 bases between. CDR3 nucleotide sequence: TGTGCCAGCAGCCCGCCGGGGACAATCTACGAGCAGTACTTC. This translates into CASSPPGTIYEQYF.

About this clonotype itself: It may be a read error: a sequence one base away is much more abundant. The chain combines TRBV7-2 with TRBJ2-4; D gene uncertain. Germline loops: CDR1 SGHTA, CDR2 FQGNSA. CDR3 size: 13 residues. V was clipped by 5 bases and J by 11 bases, with 16 bases between them. CDR3: CASSLLGNNFQYF. CDR3 coding DNA: TGTGCCAGCAGCCTCCTCGGAAACAACTTTCAGTACTTC.

This clonotype has ten or more counts. This chain uses TRBV6-6 with TRBJ2-3; 12 bases line up with TRBD2. This CDR3 is built from 15 residues. Per germline, CDR1 MNHNY and CDR2 SVGAGI (reference sequence). Trimming cost V 6 bases and J 1 base; bases outside gene matches: 2. The CDR3 DNA reads TGTGCCAGCAGCTGGACTAGCGGGGGCACAGATACGCAGTATTTT. Translated, it gives CASSWTSGGTDTQYF.

This clonotype was seen a single time. J is TRBJ2-1 and V is TRBV5-8; TRBD2 aligns across 10 bases. The CDR3 length is 20 residues. Germline V gene lookup returns CDR1 SGHTS and CDR2 YDEGEE. V shed 0 bases and J 9 bases; nucleotides not matched to a gene: 21. The CDR3 nucleotides are TGTGCCAGCAGCTTGGATTTCAGTTCTTCTCTAGCGGGAGTATGGAGTGAGCAGTTCTTC. This codes for CASSLDFSSSLAGVWSEQFF.

This sequence joins TRBV20-1 and TRBJ1-6; D not certain. Germline V gene lookup returns CDR1 DFQATT and CDR2 SNEGSKA (reference sequence). Trimming took off 0 bases at V and 14 bases at J, with 14 bases between the two ends. This CDR3 has 13 residues. The CDR3 DNA follows: TGCAGTGCTAGAGATACGCGTGATTACGCCCTCCACTTT. The encoded protein is CSARDTRDYALHF.

The chain uses TRBV7-6 and TRBJ2-1; TRBD2 agrees at 7 bases. V shed 5 bases and J 2 bases; nucleotides not matched to a gene: 6. The CDR3 extends over 15 amino acids. CDR1 and CDR2 from the germline V gene are SGHVS and FNYEAQ. In nucleotides, the CDR3 is TGTGCCAGCAGCCCTCCCAGCGGGACCTACAATGAGCAGTTCTTC. It translates to CASSPPSGTYNEQFF.

A few counts support this clonotype. The chain couples TRBV20-1 to TRBJ1-2; D is undetermined. The germline V and J ends were trimmed by 1 base and 3 bases, with 6 bases remaining between them. Per the germline V gene, CDR1 is DFQATT and CDR2 is SNEGSKA (reference sequence). This CDR3 is 12 amino acids long. CDR3 residues: CSARARDYGYTF. CDR3 bases: TGCAGTGCTAGAGCTAGGGACTATGGCTACACCTTC.

There are a few counts of this clonotype. CDR3 nucleotides: TGTGCCAGCCGCCCGAGTCGACCCCAATTAAGCACAGATACGCAGTATTTT. It is translated as CASRPSRPQLSTDTQYF. This chain uses TRBV28 with TRBJ2-3; D gene uncertain. V lost 8 bases and J lost 0, with 21 bases in between. Per germline, CDR1 MDHEN and CDR2 SYDVKM. This CDR3 spans 17 amino acids.

This clonotype came up many times. The CDR3 region is CASAVTGDGTDTQYF. CDR3 DNA: TGTGCCAGCGCCGTGACTGGGGATGGCACAGATACGCAGTATTTT. V gene TRBV2 combines with J gene TRBJ2-3, with D uncertain. CDR1 SNHLY and CDR2 FYNNEI come from the germline V gene. Trimming took 8 bases from V and 1 from J, leaving 16 bases between them. The CDR3 runs 15 residues.

This clonotype was counted at least ten times. V usage is TRBV7-2 and J usage is TRBJ2-7; no definite D call. In germline, CDR1 is SGHTA, CDR2 FQGNSA. Trimming cost V 1 base and J 1 base, with 8 bases left between them. The length of the CDR3 is 14 residues. The CDR3 is CASSLGWQSYEQYF. The CDR3 coding sequence is TGTGCCAGCAGCTTAGGTTGGCAGTCCTACGAGCAGTACTTC.

The chain couples TRBV18 to TRBJ1-1; maybe TRBD1 (5 bases). Germline V gene data show CDR1 as KGHSH and CDR2 as LQKENI. The CDR3 covers 12 residues. Trimming removed 4 bases at V and 5 bases at J, with 8 bases between. CDR3 bases: TGTGCCAGCTCACAACAGGTAACTGAAGCTTTCTTT. This sequence encodes CASSQQVTEAFF.

The DNA for the CDR3 is TGCAGCATACAAAGCCGGGCAGGGGACTACGAGCAGTACTTC. Protein product: CSIQSRAGDYEQYF. The chain couples TRBV29-1 to TRBJ2-7; perhaps TRBD1 as D (6 bases). The V end was cut by 8 bases, the J end by 3 bases, with 20 bases between. CDR1 and CDR2 (germline): SQVTM, ANQGSEA. The CDR3 runs to 14 residues.

This clonotype was seen repeatedly, ten times or more. This chain uses TRBV6-5 with TRBJ2-1; D is possibly TRBD1 or TRBD2 (5 bases each). Germline CDR1 is MNHEY and CDR2 is SVGAGI. Trimming removed 6 bases from V and 7 bases from J, with 34 bases in between. CDR3 length: 20 amino acids. Written as DNA, the CDR3 is TGTGCCAGCAGCCCCGGTAAGACCGGGACCATCTGGCCATGGGTTAATGAGCAGTTCTTC. This encodes CASSPGKTGTIWPWVNEQFF.